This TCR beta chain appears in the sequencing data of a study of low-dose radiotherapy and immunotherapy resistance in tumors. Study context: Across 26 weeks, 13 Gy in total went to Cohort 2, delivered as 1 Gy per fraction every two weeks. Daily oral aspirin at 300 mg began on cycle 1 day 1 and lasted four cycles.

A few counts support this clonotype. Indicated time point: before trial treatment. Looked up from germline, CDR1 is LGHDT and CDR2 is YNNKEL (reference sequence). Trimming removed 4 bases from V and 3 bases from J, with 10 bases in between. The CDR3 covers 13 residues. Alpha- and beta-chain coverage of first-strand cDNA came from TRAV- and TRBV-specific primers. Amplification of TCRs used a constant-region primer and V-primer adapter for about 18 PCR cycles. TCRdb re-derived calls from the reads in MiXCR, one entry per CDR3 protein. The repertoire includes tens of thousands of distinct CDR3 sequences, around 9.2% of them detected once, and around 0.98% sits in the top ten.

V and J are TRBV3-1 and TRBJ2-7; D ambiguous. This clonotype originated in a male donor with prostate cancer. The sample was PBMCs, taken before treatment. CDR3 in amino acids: CASSPRSVYEQYF. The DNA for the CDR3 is TGTGCCAGCAGCCCGAGGAGTGTCTACGAGCAGTACTTC.